The rows below give T cell receptor beta chains drawn from one sample of a study of vaccination and CD4 T cells after COVID-19. TCRdb itself ran the PCR reads through MiXCR, one entry per CDR3 protein. Of 15,000 to 20,000 distinct CDR3 sequences listed, roughly 54% were seen once; the top ten hold over 9%. Their antigens are not known. Sequenced: CD4+ T cells from blood, cultured in vitro. The receptors derive from a human donor who had recovered from COVID-19. Each CDR3 is given with its conserved first and last residue. The D gene is left open where the match is weak. A row's size may be missing; if present it is once, few, many or a size class.

CDR3	DNA	J	size	D	V
CSAHRGGDQPQHF	TGCAGTGCTCACAGGGGAGGAGATCAGCCCCAGCATTTT	TRBJ1-5	few	TRBD1	TRBV20-1
CASSLARQGMYEQYF	TGTGCCAGCAGCTTAGCCAGGCAGGGGATGTACGAGCAGTACTTC	TRBJ2-7	NA	NA	TRBV7-2
CASGLEWRGTQYF	TGTGCTAGTGGTTTAGAGTGGCGGGGGACCCAGTACTTC	TRBJ2-5	NA	NA	TRBV12-5
CASRPWGSSYEQYF	TGTGCCAGCAGGCCATGGGGGTCCTCCTACGAGCAGTACTTC	TRBJ2-7	few	NA	TRBV7-9
CASTPSGYRIGGNQPQHF	TGTGCCAGCACCCCGTCAGGTTACCGGATTGGGGGCAATCAGCCCCAGCATTTT	TRBJ1-5	NA	NA	TRBV21-1
CASSWGGGNQPQHF	TGTGCCAGCAGCTGGGGGGGAGGGAATCAGCCCCAGCATTTT	TRBJ1-5	few	NA	TRBV7-9